These T cell receptor beta chains were read from a single sample in a study of regulatory T cells in long-lasting Graves disease. Each CDR3 protein gets one entry after TCRdb re-called the multiplex PCR reads with MiXCR. The sample holds over 350,000 distinct CDR3 sequences, around 15% seen once. A further study also used this sample, focusing on T cells in Graves' hyperthyroidism and ophthalmopathy.

The sample consisted of peripheral blood mononuclear cells (PBMCs), taken at new diagnosis, from a patient treated with antithyroid drugs. These receptor sequences come from a woman in her forties or fifties with Graves disease. CDR3s include the opening cysteine and the closing phenylalanine or tryptophan. The order of the fields is D gene, clone size, V gene, J gene, CDR3 DNA, CDR3 protein. D genes are given only for firm matches. Rows may omit the clone size; those that give it use once, few, many or a size class.

TRBD2,many,TRBV7-3,TRBJ2-1,TGTGCCAGCAGCTCAACTAGCGGGAGGGCAAATGAGCAGTTCTTC,CASSSTSGRANEQFF
TRBD1,many,TRBV12-3/TRBV12-4,TRBJ2-7,TGTGCCAGCAGCTACGGGACAGGCAAGCAGTACTTC,CASSYGTGKQYF
-,few,TRBV19,TRBJ2-7,TGTGCCAGTAGTATCGCGGGTAGCGGACTCTCCTACGAGCAGTACTTC,CASSIAGSGLSYEQYF
-,many,TRBV7-2,TRBJ2-1,TGTGCCAGCAGCCAACGGGGAACCTACAATGAGCAGTTCTTC,CASSQRGTYNEQFF
TRBD2,-,TRBV6-9,TRBJ2-7,TGTGCCAGCAGTTACTCACTAGCGGGTGCTGACGAGCAGTACTTC,CASSYSLAGADEQYF
-,few,TRBV3-1,TRBJ2-5,TGTGCCAGCAGCCAAGGGTGGGGCGGACAAGAGACCCAGTACTTC,CASSQGWGGQETQYF
-,many,TRBV11-2,TRBJ2-2,TGTGCCAGCAGCTTACCCGGCTTGGACGGGGCGAACACCGGGGAGCTGTTTTTT,CASSLPGLDGANTGELFF
-,many,TRBV7-2,TRBJ2-7,TGTGCCAGCAGCTATAAACCGGGAGCGAGGTACGAGCAGTACTTC,CASSYKPGARYEQYF
TRBD2,-,TRBV4-2,TRBJ2-7,TGTGCCAGCAGCCAAGAGACGGGACTAGCATCCTACGAGCAGTACTTC,CASSQETGLASYEQYF
TRBD2,many,TRBV5-1,TRBJ2-1,TGCGCCAGCTCCGGGACTAGCGATTATTTTGAGCAGTTCTTC,CASSGTSDYFEQFF
TRBD1,many,TRBV2,TRBJ2-7,TGTGCCAGCAGTCTGGGACAGGAACTTTACGAGCAGTACTTC,CASSLGQELYEQYF
TRBD2,few,TRBV5-1,TRBJ2-1,TGCGCCAGCAGCCAAACAGCCGGGACTAGCGGATACAATGAGCAGTTCTTC,CASSQTAGTSGYNEQFF
TRBD2,-,TRBV27,TRBJ2-1,TGTGCCAGTAGCGGGAGTAGCAACAATGAGCAGTTCTTC,CASSGSSNNEQFF
TRBD2,-,TRBV6-5,TRBJ2-1,TGTGCCAGCAGTTACTCGGCGGGAGTTGGCTCCTACAATGAGCAGTTCTTC,CASSYSAGVGSYNEQFF
TRBD1,many,TRBV3-1,TRBJ1-1,TGTGCCAGCAGCCAGCCGGGACAGGGGGACACTGAAGCTTTCTTT,CASSQPGQGDTEAFF
TRBD2,many,TRBV7-3,TRBJ2-1,TGTGCCAGCAGCCCCGGGGGGGCGGGAGGGTACAATGAGCAGTTCTTC,CASSPGGAGGYNEQFF
-,few,TRBV10-2,TRBJ2-7,TGCGCCAGCAGTGAGTCTGGAGCGGGTTCCTACGAGCAGTACTTC,CASSESGAGSYEQYF
TRBD1,-,TRBV11-2,TRBJ2-5,TGTGCCCGCAGCCTCGGGACAGGGGGCTGGAGGGAGACCCAGTACTTC,CARSLGTGGWRETQYF
-,few,TRBV6-1,TRBJ2-3,TGTGCCAGCAGTGAACGCCCCGCGGGAAGAGATACGCAGTATTTT,CASSERPAGRDTQYF
TRBD1,many,TRBV3-1,TRBJ1-5,TGTGCCAGCAGCCAAGGGACAGGGTTAAATCAGCCCCAGCATTTT,CASSQGTGLNQPQHF
TRBD1,few,TRBV6-1,TRBJ1-5,TGTGCCAGCAGCACAGGGGGCGCCTATAGCAATCAGCCCCAGCATTTT,CASSTGGAYSNQPQHF
-,-,TRBV29-1,TRBJ1-5,TGCAGCGTTCCCAGGGAGGACGGCATTCAGGGGAGCAATCAGCCCCAGCATTTT,CSVPREDGIQGSNQPQHF
-,few,TRBV18,TRBJ1-3,TGTGCCAGCTCCCCATCGGCCGGAAACACCATATATTTT,CASSPSAGNTIYF
TRBD1,many,TRBV20-1,TRBJ2-7,TGCAGTGCCCGCGACCCCGGACAGGGACCAACCTACGAGCAGTACTTC,CSARDPGQGPTYEQYF
TRBD2,many,TRBV7-2,TRBJ2-7,TGTGCCAGCAGCACGGGACTAGCAGGACCCGAGCAGTACTTC,CASSTGLAGPEQYF
-,many,TRBV27,TRBJ2-1,TGTGCCAGCAGTCCCAACTACAATGAGCAGTTCTTC,CASSPNYNEQFF
-,few,TRBV14,TRBJ2-1,TGTGCCAGCAGCCCGCAACTAGCCTCCAATGAGCAGTTCTTC,CASSPQLASNEQFF
TRBD1,-,TRBV10-3,TRBJ1-2,TGTGCCATCAGCGGCTACATACAGGGGAGCTATGGCTACACCTTC,CAISGYIQGSYGYTF
-,-,TRBV7-8,TRBJ2-1,TGTGCCAGCAGCGCCAAGCCAAACCCTAATGAGCAGTTCTTC,CASSAKPNPNEQFF
-,few,TRBV30,TRBJ2-7,TGTGCCTGGAGTACCGGGACCACCTACGAGCAGTACTTC,CAWSTGTTYEQYF
-,few,TRBV19,TRBJ2-1,TGTGCCAGTAGTATTTCGGGCGCAGGGGAGGAAAATGAGCAGTTCTTC,CASSISGAGEENEQFF
-,few,TRBV4-1,TRBJ2-2,TGCGCCAGCAGCCAAGGGTTGATAGGGCTAGTGCTCACCGGGGAGCTGTTTTTT,CASSQGLIGLVLTGELFF
TRBD2,many,TRBV27,TRBJ2-3,TGTGCCAGCAGTTCTGGACCCGGGACTAGCGGGAGTTTAGATACGCAGTATTTT,CASSSGPGTSGSLDTQYF
-,few,TRBV3-1,TRBJ2-4,TGTGCCAGCAGCCAAGAGGCGGGCGCTGACATTCAGTACTTC,CASSQEAGADIQYF
TRBD1,many,TRBV2,TRBJ2-3,TGTGCCAGCAGTGATAGACAGGGGTCCACTGGTGATACGCAGTATTTT,CASSDRQGSTGDTQYF
-,many,TRBV9,TRBJ1-1,TGTGCCAGCAGCGTATCGGTCGGACAGTTGAACACTGAAGCTTTCTTT,CASSVSVGQLNTEAFF
-,once,TRBV5-5,TRBJ2-3,TGTGCCACCCACGGCCGCGCAGGAGCGGCCTTAGTTAGCACAGATACGCAGTATTTT,CATHGRAGAALVSTDTQYF
TRBD2,-,TRBV2,TRBJ2-7,TGTGCCAGCACAAACCCCCAACTAGCGGGCTCATACGAGCAGTACTTC,CASTNPQLAGSYEQYF
-,-,TRBV7-9,TRBJ2-2,TGTGCCAGCAGCCATCCTAGCGACAACACCGGGGAGCTGTTTTTT,CASSHPSDNTGELFF
TRBD2,once,TRBV9,TRBJ2-5,TGTGCCAGCAGCGTCCGGCGGGAGGGGGAGACCCAGTACTTC,CASSVRREGETQYF
-,many,TRBV5-1,TRBJ2-3,TGCGCCAGCAGCTTGAGTCCCCTAAGCACAGATACGCAGTATTTT,CASSLSPLSTDTQYF
-,many,TRBV12-3/TRBV12-4,TRBJ2-2,TGTGCCAGCAGTTTAAGACGGGGCAACACCGGGGAGCTGTTTTTT,CASSLRRGNTGELFF
TRBD2,many,TRBV20-1,TRBJ2-3,TGCAGTGCTCTCTCACTAGCGGGCACAGATACGCAGTATTTT,CSALSLAGTDTQYF
TRBD1,-,TRBV29-1,TRBJ1-2,TGCAGCGTTGAAGATCCCCGACAGGGGCGAACGTATGGCTACACCTTC,CSVEDPRQGRTYGYTF
TRBD1,-,TRBV18,TRBJ2-2,TGTGCCAGCTCACCAGGGCGGGACAGGGACACCGGGGAGCTGTTTTTT,CASSPGRDRDTGELFF